This section outlines one T cell receptor (beta chain) sequence together with its context. Clones were read by immunoSEQ multiplex PCR, and TCRdb kept only the in-frame ones, dropping some. The sample shows fewer than 250,000 clones, around 85% of them seen only once. This sample is part of a study of blood T cell repertoires in COVID-19. Study background: From T cells, B-cell-depleted T cells, or PBMCs came the material, which was cDNA or gDNA.

The J segment lost 7 bases and the V segment lost 5 bases, leaving 7 bases of the junction unmatched. The CDR3 loop spans 14 amino acids. The germline V gene encodes CDR1 SGHAT and CDR2 FQNNGV. The receptor was derived from a woman between 45 and 60 years old with acute or convalescent COVID-19. The sample was peripheral blood. This chain connects TRBV11-2 to TRBJ1-4, with TRBD1 matching over 7 bases. DNA of the CDR3: TGTGCCAGCAGCCGTAGACAGGGTGGTGAAAAACTGTTTTTT. As protein: CASSRRQGGEKLFF.